The 10 T cell receptor beta chains given below trace back to one sample, sequenced in a study of post-analysis software for immune sequencing data. General study points: Four or five TRBV segments (TRBV5-6, TRBV5-1 and TRBV20-1 among them) occurred more frequently in patients than in controls.

cDNA libraries for TCR beta contained unique molecular identifiers. One entry per CDR3 protein results from TCRdb running MiXCR on the PCR reads. Of fewer than 550,000 distinct CDR3 sequences in the sample, about a third were seen once. What these receptors recognize is not known. The sequencing input was blood. These receptors all stem from a girl aged 2-17 years with multiple sclerosis.

This chain joins TRBV10-3 and TRBJ2-1; 12 bases fit TRBD1. The germline V gene has CDR1 ENHRY and CDR2 SYGVKD. This CDR3 comprises 16 residues. V gave up 0 bases and J gave up 9 bases; unmatched junction bases: 6. The CDR3 coding sequence is TGTGCCATCAGTGAGTCGAGGGGACAGGGGGCAGGTGAGCAGTTCTTC. Translating it yields CAISESRGQGAGEQFF.

This clonotype showed up just a few times. This chain uses TRBV27 with TRBJ1-4, with TRBD1 matching 8 bases. The CDR3 sequence is 15 residues long. V trimming: 5 bases; J trimming: 8 bases; junction bases outside the gene matches: 10. CDR1 and CDR2 from the germline V gene are MNHEY and SMNVEV (reference sequence). The CDR3: CASSPTPGQEEKLFF. Written as DNA, the CDR3 is TGTGCCAGCAGTCCGACCCCGGGACAGGAGGAAAAACTGTTTTTT.

This clonotype occurred a few times. V gene TRBV5-6 combines with J gene TRBJ2-1; 7 bases agree with TRBD1. Germline CDR1 SGHDT, CDR2 YYEEEE. The CDR3 is made up of 15 amino acids. Trimming took 0 bases from V and 0 from J; bases not matched to a gene: 0. CDR3 protein: CASSLGDSSYNEQFF. Here the CDR3 DNA reads TGTGCCAGCAGCTTGGGGGACAGCTCCTACAATGAGCAGTTCTTC.

The genes are TRBV20-1 and TRBJ1-5; 9 bases line up with TRBD1. Trimming took 3 bases from V and 2 from J; bases not matched to a gene: 8. The CDR3 totals 16 residues. Germline V gene lookup returns CDR1 DFQATT and CDR2 SNEGSKA (reference sequence). The CDR3, as DNA: TGCAGTGCTAGGCCACAGGGGGCGACGGGCAATCAGCCCCAGCATTTT. This codes for CSARPQGATGNQPQHF.

The chain has TRBV7-9 and TRBJ2-5, with a weak D call TRBD2 (5 bases). This CDR3 is 15 amino acids long. The germline V gene encodes CDR1 SEHNR and CDR2 FQNEAQ (reference sequence). Deletions cut 2 bases from V and 3 bases from J, with 13 bases between. The chain's CDR3 is CASSLSWVREETQYF. DNA for the CDR3: TGTGCCAGCAGCTTATCCTGGGTGAGGGAAGAGACCCAGTACTTC.

V and J are TRBV29-1 and TRBJ1-2; 12 bases are shared with TRBD1. J lost 2 bases, V lost 6 bases, and 7 bases had no gene match. This CDR3 spans 15 amino acids. Germline V gene sequence: CDR1 SQVTM, CDR2 ANQGSEA. The CDR3 DNA is TGCAGCGTGCGGGACAGGGGGCTGGGGAACTATGGCTACACCTTC. Amino acids: CSVRDRGLGNYGYTF. The complete variable domain, with remaining parts taken from reference TRBV29-1 and TRBJ1-2, reads SAVISQKPSRDICQRGTSLTIQCQVDSQVTMMFWYRQQPGQSLTLIATANQGSEATYESGFVIDKFPISRPNLTFSTLTVSNMSPEDSSIYLCSVRDRGLGNYGYTFGSGTRLTVV.

Only a few counts were recorded for this clonotype. The genes are TRBV12-3 or TRBV12-4 and TRBJ2-5, with 7 bases lining up with TRBD2. Trimming cost V 7 bases and J 2 bases; bases outside gene matches: 10. CDR3 length: 15 residues. CDR3 sequence: CASTTPLAEQETQYF. The DNA of the CDR3 is TGTGCCAGCACCACACCCCTAGCGGAACAAGAGACCCAGTACTTC.

In its sample, this clonotype was seen many times. This chain links TRBV20-1 with TRBJ2-5; 9 bases are a match to TRBD2. The germline V gene encodes CDR1 DFQATT and CDR2 SNEGSKA (reference sequence). Trimming at V came to 6 bases and at J to 1 base, leaving 18 bases not matched to a gene. This CDR3 has 18 residues. This chain's CDR3 is CSATPSIAGAGSQETQYF. Here the CDR3 DNA reads TGCAGTGCAACCCCCTCGATAGCGGGGGCCGGGTCCCAAGAGACCCAGTACTTC.

This clonotype was counted between two and nine times. The chain recombines TRBV9 with TRBJ1-2; 7 bases line up with TRBD1. V trimming: 1 base; J trimming: 7 bases; junction bases outside the gene matches: 4. The germline V gene has CDR1 SGDLS and CDR2 YYNGEE. The CDR3 runs 13 residues. CDR3: CASSVSRTGGYTF. Here the CDR3 DNA reads TGTGCCAGCAGCGTATCCCGGACAGGTGGCTACACCTTC. The variable domain in full, completed from reference TRBV9 and TRBJ1-2, reads DSGVTQTPKHLITATGQRVTLRCSPRSGDLSVYWYQQSLDQGLQFLIQYYNGEERAKGNILERFSAQQFPDLHSELNLSSLELGDSALYFCASSVSRTGGYTFGSGTRLTVV.

Only a few counts were recorded for this clonotype. This chain uses TRBV7-9 with TRBJ1-6, with no clear D. The CDR3 runs 15 residues. Trimming cost V 2 bases and J 8 bases, with 13 bases left between them. The germline gives CDR1 SEHNR, CDR2 FQNEAQ (reference sequence). The CDR3 spells CASSLRGPGYSPLHF. In nucleotides, the CDR3 is TGTGCCAGCAGCTTAAGAGGGCCGGGGTATTCACCCCTCCACTTT.